This record looks at one TCR beta chain sequence and its context. The target of this receptor is not known. Base qualities are missing; no much larger clone stands one base away. Peripheral blood CD8+ and CD4+ T cells from healthy donors, Susac syndrome patients and multiple sclerosis patients were profiled by high-throughput TCR beta sequencing. The multiple sclerosis controls were treatment-naive patients whose relapsing-remitting disease, either stable or active, fulfilled the revised McDonald criteria. Bulk CD8+ and CD4+ T cells were purified magnetically by negative isolation, whereas CD8+ TEMRA cells were enriched by FACS. Blood was drawn into EDTA tubes, processed within 24 hours, and PBMCs were isolated by density gradient centrifugation. PBMCs intended for TCR sequencing were cryopreserved in liquid nitrogen and were subsequently thawed in a 37 degrees C water bath. Purity of sorted or isolated CD4+, CD8+ and CD8+ TEMRA cells was at least 90%.

RNA was extracted using the RNeasy kit, and roughly 0.45 to 1 microgram was reverse transcribed with random hexamers. The immunoSEQ multiplex PCR assay, which covers 54 Vbeta and 13 Jbeta segments, was used to amplify TCR beta CDR3 regions. Bias from PCR amplification was corrected by using a synthetic template baseline for primer optimization and for computational correction. Concerning the study's data processing: Only productive sequences were kept, with reads annotated to V, D and J genes according to IMGT and analyzed in immunoSEQ Analyzer. Clonality was calculated as one minus the Shannon entropy normalized by log2 of the number of productive unique sequences. For each patient and control, public and private clones were evaluated among the 100 most prevalent clones. Clones were defined as Susac-specific if absent from the healthy and MS cohorts, from some 1,000 published viral clones and from other ImmuneACCESS disease sequences. The public sequencing data were trimmed at Q25 with fastp and processed into clonotypes with MiXCR by TCRdb, which kept only in-frame beta chains. Identical CDR3 proteins give one entry, which carries the most common genes and DNA. It is TCRdb's table, rather than the study itself, that gives the V and J calls and clone size. Present in this sample are 150,000 to 200,000 distinct CDR3 sequences, more than 90% of which were seen just once. The ten top clones hold around 0.085% of the sample.

The entry originates in a study of CD8 T cells in Susac syndrome (dated by TCRdb to about 2019). With regard to the full study: Whether CD8+ T cell activation and differentiation in Susac syndrome was antigen driven was tested using repertoire sequencing. Here is what the overall study found, with its caveats: The number of individuals in the TCR sequencing and HLA analysis was acknowledged as relatively small.

The germline V end is reduced by 0 bases and the J end by 6 bases; junction bases left unmatched: 10. CDR1 and CDR2, per the germline V gene (reference sequence), are LGHDT and YNNKEL. The CDR3 sequence holds 18 residues, the cysteine and phenylalanine included. Kept here is only the CDR3 DNA, which spans 54 bases and is read in frame from base 1. The sequencing input was CD4+ T cells from PBMCs. The chain is assembled from TRBV3-1 and TRBJ2-1, and 11 junctional nucleotides match TRBD2. This sequence originates from a human donor with multiple sclerosis. The CDR3 region: CASSQDSNSGRAGNEQFF. The nucleotide sequence is TGTGCCAGCAGCCAAGATTCCAATAGCGGGAGGGCCGGCAATGAGCAGTTCTTC.